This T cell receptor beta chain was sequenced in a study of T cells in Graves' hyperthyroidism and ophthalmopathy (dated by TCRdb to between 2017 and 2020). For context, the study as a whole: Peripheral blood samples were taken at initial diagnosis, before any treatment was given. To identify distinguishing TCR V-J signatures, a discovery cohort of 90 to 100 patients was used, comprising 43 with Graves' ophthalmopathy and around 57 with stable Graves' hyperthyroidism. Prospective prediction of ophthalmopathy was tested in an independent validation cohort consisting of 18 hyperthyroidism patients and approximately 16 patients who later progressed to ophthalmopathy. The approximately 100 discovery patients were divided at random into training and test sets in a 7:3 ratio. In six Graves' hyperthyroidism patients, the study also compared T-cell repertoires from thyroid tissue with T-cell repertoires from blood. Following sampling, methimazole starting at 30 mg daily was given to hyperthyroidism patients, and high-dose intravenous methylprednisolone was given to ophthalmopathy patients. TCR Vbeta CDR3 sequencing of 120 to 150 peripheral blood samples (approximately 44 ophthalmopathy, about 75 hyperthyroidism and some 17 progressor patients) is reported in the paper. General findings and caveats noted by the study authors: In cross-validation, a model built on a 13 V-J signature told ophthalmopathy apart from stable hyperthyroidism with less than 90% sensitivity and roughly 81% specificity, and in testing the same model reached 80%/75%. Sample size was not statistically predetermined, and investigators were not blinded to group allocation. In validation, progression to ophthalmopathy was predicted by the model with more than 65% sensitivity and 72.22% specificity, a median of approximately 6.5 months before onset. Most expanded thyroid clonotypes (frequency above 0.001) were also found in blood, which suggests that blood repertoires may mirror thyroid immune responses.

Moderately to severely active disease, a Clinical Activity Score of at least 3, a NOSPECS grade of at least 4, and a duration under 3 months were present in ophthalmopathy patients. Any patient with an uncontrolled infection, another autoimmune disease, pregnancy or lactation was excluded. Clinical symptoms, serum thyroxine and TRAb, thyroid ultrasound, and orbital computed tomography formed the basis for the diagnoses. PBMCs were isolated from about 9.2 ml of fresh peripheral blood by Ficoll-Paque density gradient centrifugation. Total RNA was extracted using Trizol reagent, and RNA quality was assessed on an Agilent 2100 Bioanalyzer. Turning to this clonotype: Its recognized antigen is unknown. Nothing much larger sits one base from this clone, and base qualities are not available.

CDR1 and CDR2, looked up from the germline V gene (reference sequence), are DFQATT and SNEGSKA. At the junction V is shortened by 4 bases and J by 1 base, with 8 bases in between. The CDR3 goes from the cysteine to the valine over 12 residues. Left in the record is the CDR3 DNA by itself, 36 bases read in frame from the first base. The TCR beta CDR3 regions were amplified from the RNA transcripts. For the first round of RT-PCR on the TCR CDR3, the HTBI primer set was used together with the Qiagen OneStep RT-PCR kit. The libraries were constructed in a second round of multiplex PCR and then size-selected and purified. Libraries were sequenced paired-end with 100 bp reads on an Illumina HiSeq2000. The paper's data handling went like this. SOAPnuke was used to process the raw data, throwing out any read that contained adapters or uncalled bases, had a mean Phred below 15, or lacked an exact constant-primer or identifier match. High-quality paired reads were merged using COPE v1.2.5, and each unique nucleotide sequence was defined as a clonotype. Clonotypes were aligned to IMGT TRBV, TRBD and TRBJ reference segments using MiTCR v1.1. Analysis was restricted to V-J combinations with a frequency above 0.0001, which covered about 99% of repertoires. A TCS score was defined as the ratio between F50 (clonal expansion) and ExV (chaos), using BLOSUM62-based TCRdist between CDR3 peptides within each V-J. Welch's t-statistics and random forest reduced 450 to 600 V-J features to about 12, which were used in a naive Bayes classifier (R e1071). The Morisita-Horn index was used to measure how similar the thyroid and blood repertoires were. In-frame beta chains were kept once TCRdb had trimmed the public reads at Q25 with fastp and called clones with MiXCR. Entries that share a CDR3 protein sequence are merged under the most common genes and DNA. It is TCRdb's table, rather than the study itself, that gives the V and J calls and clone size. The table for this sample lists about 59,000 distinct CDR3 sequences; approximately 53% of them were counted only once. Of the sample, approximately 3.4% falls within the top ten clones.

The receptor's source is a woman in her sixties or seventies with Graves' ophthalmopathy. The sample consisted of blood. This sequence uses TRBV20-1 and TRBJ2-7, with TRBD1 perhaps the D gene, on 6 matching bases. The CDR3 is CSATQGSYEQYV. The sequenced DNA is TGCAGTGCTACCCAGGGGTCCTACGAGCAGTACGTC.